This TCR beta chain was sequenced during a study of post-analysis software for immune sequencing data. The TCR beta cDNA libraries contained unique molecular identifiers. TCRdb re-called the PCR reads with MiXCR, one entry per CDR3 protein. The table records about 570,000 distinct CDR3 sequences, approximately 31% of them present only once. Concerning this clonotype itself: As yet, its antigen is unknown.

General study results and limits: TRBV5-6, TRBV5-1 and TRBV20-1 belonged to a set of roughly five TRBV segments that were more frequent in patients than controls.

After removal of 4 bases from V and 4 bases from J, the junction contained 8 bases not matched to a gene. The CDR3 covers 15 residues. Germline CDR1 is SGHTA and CDR2 is FQGNSA. The sequenced sample was blood. The genes are TRBV7-2 and TRBJ2-3; 7 positions match TRBD2. The receptor's source is a girl aged 2 to 17 with multiple sclerosis. The DNA of the CDR3 is TGTGCCAGCAGCTCAGCGGGGCTTCGAGCAGATACGCAGTATTTT. It encodes CASSSAGLRADTQYF.